Each of the 6 T cell receptor beta chains below was sequenced from the same sample in a study of T cell clonality in common variable immunodeficiency. Clones were read by immunoSEQ multiplex PCR, and TCRdb kept only the in-frame ones, dropping some. Altogether 30,000 to 35,000 clones were found in the sample, and no singletons occur. What was sequenced was peripheral blood mononuclear cells. These receptors were obtained from a person aged 18 to 70 in good health.

This clone came up many times. From the germline J gene comes the end of the CDR3, since the read stops 3 residues before it. This chain connects TRBV18 to TRBJ2-3; D is ambiguous. V lost 3 bases, J lost 5 bases, and 6 bases lay in between. Per the germline V gene, CDR1 is KGHSH and CDR2 is LQKENI. The CDR3 runs 12 residues. The CDR3 bases that were read are TGTGCCAGCTCACCCCTAGGAGATACG. Amino acids: CASSPLGDT. The CDR3 in full is CASSPLGDTQYF.

This clone was counted at least ten times. The read comes to an end 3 residues before the CDR3 does, leaving the germline J gene to fill in the end. The V call is TRBV7-2, the J call TRBJ1-2; the match to TRBD1 covers 7 bases. CDR1 and CDR2 (germline): SGHTA, FQGNSA. The CDR3 extends over 14 amino acids. The covered CDR3 bases are TGTGCCAGCAGCCTGAACAGGGGCCCGCAGGGC. This gives the protein CASSLNRGPQG. The full CDR3 protein reads CASSLNRGPQGYTF. Full variable domain (remainder filled in from reference TRBV7-2 and TRBJ1-2): GAGVSQSPSNKVTEKGKDVELRCDPISGHTALYWYRQSLGQGLEFLIYFQGNSAPDKSGLPSDRFSAERTGGSVSTLTIQRTQQEDSAVYLCASSLNRGPQGYTFGSGTRLTVV.

Remarks on this clone: The CDR3 extends 3 residues past the end of the read, so its final part is completed from the germline J gene. The chain has TRBV7-2 and TRBJ1-1; 7 nucleotides align to TRBD1. The germline CDR1 and CDR2 sequences are SGHTA and FQGNSA. Germline trimming cut 0 bases from V and 0 bases from J; bases unmatched to any gene: 7. This CDR3 contains 17 residues. The sequenced CDR3 bases are TGTGCCAGCAGCTTAGCCGGGACAGCGGACATGAACACTGAA. It specifies CASSLAGTADMNTE. The whole CDR3 sequence reads CASSLAGTADMNTEAFF.

There are a few counts of this clone. With the read ending 3 residues before the CDR3 end, the germline J gene is used to fill in that end. This chain connects TRBV11-3 to TRBJ2-7; 7 nucleotides match TRBD2. The CDR3 has 14 amino acids. CDR1 is SGHNT, CDR2 YENEEA, per germline. V trimming: 7 bases; J trimming: 0 bases; junction bases outside the gene matches: 6. The CDR3 protein is CASTESGTSYEQYF. The part of the CDR3 DNA that was read is TGTGCCAGCACCGAGAGCGGGACCTCCTACGAG.

In this sample, this clone turned up many times. The CDR3 end falls 3 residues outside the read, so it is completed with the germline J gene. The V gene is TRBV5-1, the J gene TRBJ1-4; 8 bases agree with TRBD1. CDR1 is SGHRS and CDR2 is YFSETQ in the germline V gene. The CDR3 is made up of 15 amino acids. V dropped 2 bases and J dropped 8; count of bases not matched to a gene: 8. CDR3 bases read: TGCGCCAGCAGCTTCAGCCGGGACAGGAGAGAAAAA. Encoded protein: CASSFSRDRREK. The whole CDR3 protein reads CASSFSRDRREKLFF.

This clone was seen a handful of times. At one end the junction does not follow the germline gene, possibly because of a read error. The CDR3 goes on 3 residues after the read ends, and that part is filled in from the germline J gene. Other DNA sequences within the sample encode an identical CDR3. V gene TRBV6-1 combines with J gene TRBJ1-2; a possible D gene is TRBD1 (6 bases). The length of the CDR3 is 16 residues. CDR1 is MNHNS and CDR2 is SASEGT in the germline V gene. Partial CDR3 DNA: TGTGCCAGCAGTGAAGATTTTTTCGGACAGCTCTATGGG. Translation: CASSEDFFGQLYG. The full CDR3 is CASSEDFFGQLYGYTF.